This T cell receptor (beta chain) emerged from a study of shared clonotypes between healthy human individuals. Clones were sequenced by immunoSEQ multiplex PCR, and TCRdb holds only the in-frame ones, with some missing. The sample carries around 330,000 clones, about 74% recorded once. The CDR3 runs 12 residues. Germline CDR1 reads SNHLY; CDR2 reads FYNNEI. V was cut by 4 bases and J by 5 bases, with 7 bases left in between. The chain recombines TRBV2 with TRBJ2-3; D unclear. Sequences were obtained from memory CD4+ T cells sorted from blood. The subset: CD45RA-negative fraction. The source of this sequence is a man under 40 in good health. CDR3 loop: CASSVAGDTQYF. For the CDR3, the DNA is TGTGCCAGCAGTGTGGCTGGAGATACGCAGTATTTT.